In this sample, the clone carrying this TCR beta chain turned up a few times. Its target is unknown. TCRdb reprocessed the reads with MiXCR, giving one entry per CDR3 protein. The data show roughly 300,000 distinct CDR3 sequences, more than 8% seen once. The sample comes from a study of T cell repertoires in cytomegalovirus infection. V lost 2 bases, J lost 1 base, and 9 bases lay in between. The CDR3 consists of 15 residues. Germline CDR1 MNHEY, CDR2 SMNVEV (reference sequence). General study findings and limits: Identification of carriers of CMV plus the relevant HLA was achieved through cumulative public TCR beta family frequency.

This chain joins TRBV27 and TRBJ2-1; D is unresolved. The receptor was isolated from a human donor in good health (CMV status not recorded). Some clones in this sample may be carry-over from other donors' samples. The sequenced sample consisted of PBMCs. The DNA for the CDR3 is TGTGCCAGCAGTTTAGTTCCAGCATCCTACAATGAGCAGTTCTTC. Protein product: CASSLVPASYNEQFF.